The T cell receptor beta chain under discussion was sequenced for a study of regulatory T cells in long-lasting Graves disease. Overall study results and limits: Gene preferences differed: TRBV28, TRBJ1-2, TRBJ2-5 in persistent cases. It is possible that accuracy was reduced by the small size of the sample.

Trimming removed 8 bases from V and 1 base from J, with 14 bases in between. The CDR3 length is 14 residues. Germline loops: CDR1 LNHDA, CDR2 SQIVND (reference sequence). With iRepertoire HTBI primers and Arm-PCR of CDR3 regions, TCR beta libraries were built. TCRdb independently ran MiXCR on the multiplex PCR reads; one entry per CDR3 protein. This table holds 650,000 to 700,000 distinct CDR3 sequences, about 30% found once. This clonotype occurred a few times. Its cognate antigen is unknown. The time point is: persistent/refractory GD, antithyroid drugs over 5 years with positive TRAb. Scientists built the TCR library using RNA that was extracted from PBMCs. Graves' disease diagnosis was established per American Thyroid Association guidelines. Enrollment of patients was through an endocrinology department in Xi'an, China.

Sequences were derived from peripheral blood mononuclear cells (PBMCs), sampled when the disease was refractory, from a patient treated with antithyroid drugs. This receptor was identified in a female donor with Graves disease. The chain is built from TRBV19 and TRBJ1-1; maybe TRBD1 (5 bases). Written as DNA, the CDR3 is TGTGCCAGTCAGACAGCCTCGGGGAACACTGAAGCTTTCTTT. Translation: CASQTASGNTEAFF.